What follows is one T cell receptor beta chain and its context. Ten or more counts support this clonotype. Its antigen is unknown. One base away there is no much larger clone; base qualities are not given. TCR beta repertoires were profiled from peripheral blood of about a dozen young patients with multiple sclerosis to demonstrate the VDJtools post-analysis software. Multiple sclerosis patients were children and adolescents aged about 6 to 15 years. The data belong to a study of post-analysis software for immune sequencing data (dated by TCRdb to between 2014 and 2017). With respect to the entire study: Relapsing-remitting, secondary progressive and progressive-relapsing multiple sclerosis were recorded as disease courses, and subtype annotation was lacking for some patients. Patient repertoires were compared against around twelve previously published healthy control repertoires from donors aged roughly 6 to 26 years. A subset of samples was prepared in parallel using single-end sample barcoding, then pooled and co-amplified after Illumina adapter ligation.

Library preparation used PCR. TCRdb records Illumina HiSeq 2500 as the sequencer. Unique molecular identifiers were incorporated into TCR beta cDNA libraries to reduce PCR and sequencing biases. Every 1 to 10 million input T cells yielded approximately 500,000 cDNA molecules, meaning each molecule approximated one T cell. The patient libraries were prepared and sequenced using the same protocol as the earlier healthy control dataset. Samples belonging to the same batch were prepared together, multiplexed and sequenced on a shared HiSeq lane. In the authors' own workflow: Raw barcoded reads were processed with MIGEC, discarding single-read molecular identifier groups before consensus assembly and CDR3 extraction. Clonotype tables were post-analysed with VDJtools, and diversity was normalized by down-sampling all datasets to the smallest sample size. Repertoire overlap clustering matched CDR3 amino acid but not nucleotide sequences to correct batch-related cross-sample contamination. The public reads were reprocessed in TCRdb via fastp at Q25 and MiXCR, keeping in-frame beta chains. Identical CDR3 proteins give one entry, which carries the most common genes and DNA. Clone size and V and J calls follow TCRdb, not the original study. Here the sample has about 400,000 distinct CDR3 sequences; less than 35% occur a single time. 10% to 15% of the sample is taken by the ten largest.

Per the germline V gene, MGHRA is the CDR1 and YSYEKL is the CDR2. V and J lose 0 bases and 5 bases, and a span of 16 bases separates them. From cysteine to phenylalanine, the CDR3 is 16 amino acids long. Here the CDR3 DNA is all that survives: 48 bases in frame from base 1. Findings and caveats that apply to the study as a whole: Patients showed significantly higher frequencies than controls for five TRBV segments, among them TRBV5-6, TRBV5-1 and TRBV20-1. Direct clustering with F measure showed strong co-clustering of samples prepared in the same batch, prompting a batch-effect correction. The multiple sclerosis patient group was slightly younger than the control group. Compared with controls, multiple sclerosis patients had significantly lower normalized Chao1 diversity, a finding suggesting substantial peripheral T-cell clonal expansion.

Sequencing was carried out using blood. The TCR originated in a girl under 18 with multiple sclerosis. In this chain, TRBV4-1 is recombined with TRBJ1-1; too little of a D gene remains to name it. Here is the DNA: TGCGCCAGCAGCCAAGATAATACCTACACGGGGACTGAAGCTTTCTTT. Its product reads: CASSQDNTYTGTEAFF.